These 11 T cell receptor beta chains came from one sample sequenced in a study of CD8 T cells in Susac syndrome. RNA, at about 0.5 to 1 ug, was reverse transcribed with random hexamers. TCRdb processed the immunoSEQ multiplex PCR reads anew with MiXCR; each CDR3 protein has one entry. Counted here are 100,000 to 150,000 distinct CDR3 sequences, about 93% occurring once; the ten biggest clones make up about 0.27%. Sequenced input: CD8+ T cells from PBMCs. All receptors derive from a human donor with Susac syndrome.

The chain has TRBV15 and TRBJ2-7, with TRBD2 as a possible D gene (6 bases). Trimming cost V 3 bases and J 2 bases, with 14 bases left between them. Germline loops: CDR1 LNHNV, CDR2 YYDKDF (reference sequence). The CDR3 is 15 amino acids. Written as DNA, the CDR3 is TGTGCCACCAGCAGTCCAGTGGAGGGTACCTACGAGCAGTACTTC. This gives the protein CATSSPVEGTYEQYF.

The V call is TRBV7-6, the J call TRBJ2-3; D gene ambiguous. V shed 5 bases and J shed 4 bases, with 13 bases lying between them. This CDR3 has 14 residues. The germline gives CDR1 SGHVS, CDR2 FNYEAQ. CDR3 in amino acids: CASSPDPNADTQYF. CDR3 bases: TGTGCCAGCAGCCCTGACCCCAACGCAGATACGCAGTATTTT. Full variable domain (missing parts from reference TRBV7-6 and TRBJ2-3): GAGVSQSPRYKVTKRGQDVALRCDPISGHVSLYWYRQALGQGPEFLTYFNYEAQQDKSGLPNDRFSAERPEGSISTLTIQRTEQRDSAMYRCASSPDPNADTQYFGPGTRLTVL.

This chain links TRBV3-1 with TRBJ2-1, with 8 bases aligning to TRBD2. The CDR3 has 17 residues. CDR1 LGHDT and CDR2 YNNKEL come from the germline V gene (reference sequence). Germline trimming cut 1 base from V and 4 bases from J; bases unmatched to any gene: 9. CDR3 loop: CASSQVSSGGLYNEQFF. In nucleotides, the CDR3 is TGTGCCAGCAGCCAAGTGAGCAGCGGGGGCCTTTACAATGAGCAGTTCTTC.

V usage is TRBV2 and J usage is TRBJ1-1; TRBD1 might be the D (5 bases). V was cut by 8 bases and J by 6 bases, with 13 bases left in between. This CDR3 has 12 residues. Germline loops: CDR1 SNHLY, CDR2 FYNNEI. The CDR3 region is CASLGTPPEAFF. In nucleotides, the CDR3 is TGTGCCAGCCTGGGGACTCCTCCTGAAGCTTTCTTT.

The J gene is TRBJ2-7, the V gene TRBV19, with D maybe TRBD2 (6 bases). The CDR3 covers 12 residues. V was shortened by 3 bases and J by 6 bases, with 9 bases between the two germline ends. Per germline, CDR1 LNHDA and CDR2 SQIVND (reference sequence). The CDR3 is CASSIGGAEQYF. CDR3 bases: TGTGCCAGTAGTATCGGAGGGGCCGAGCAGTACTTC. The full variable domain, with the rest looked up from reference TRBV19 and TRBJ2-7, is DGGITQSPKYLFRKEGQNVTLSCEQNLNHDAMYWYRQDPGQGLRLIYYSQIVNDFQKGDIAEGYSVSREKKESFPLTVTSAQKNPTAFYLCASSIGGAEQYFGPGTRLTVT.

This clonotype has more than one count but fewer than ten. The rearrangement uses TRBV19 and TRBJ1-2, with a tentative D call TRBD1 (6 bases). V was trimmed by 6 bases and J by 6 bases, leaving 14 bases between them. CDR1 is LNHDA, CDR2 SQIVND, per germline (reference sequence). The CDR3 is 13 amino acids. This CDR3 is CASSLTGGDGYTF. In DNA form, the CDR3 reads TGTGCCAGTAGCTTGACAGGAGGGGATGGCTACACCTTC.

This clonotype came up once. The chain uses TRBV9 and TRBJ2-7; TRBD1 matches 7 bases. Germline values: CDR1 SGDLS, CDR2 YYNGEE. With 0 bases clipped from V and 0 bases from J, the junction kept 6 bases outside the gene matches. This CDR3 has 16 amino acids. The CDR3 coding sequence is TGTGCCAGCAGCGTAGGAGACGGGACAGCCTCCTACGAGCAGTACTTC. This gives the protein CASSVGDGTASYEQYF.

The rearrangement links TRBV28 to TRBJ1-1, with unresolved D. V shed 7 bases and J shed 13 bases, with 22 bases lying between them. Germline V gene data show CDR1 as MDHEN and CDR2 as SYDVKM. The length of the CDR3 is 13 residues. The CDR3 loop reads CASTLRRSPRVFF. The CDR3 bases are TGTGCCAGCACGCTCCGGAGGTCCCCGAGGGTTTTCTTT.

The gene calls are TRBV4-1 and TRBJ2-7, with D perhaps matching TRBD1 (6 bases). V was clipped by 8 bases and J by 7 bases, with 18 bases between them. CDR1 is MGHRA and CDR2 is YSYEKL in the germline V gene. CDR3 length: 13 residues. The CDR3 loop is CASRDNQAGEQYF. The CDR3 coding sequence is TGCGCCAGCCGGGACAACCAAGCTGGTGAGCAGTACTTC.

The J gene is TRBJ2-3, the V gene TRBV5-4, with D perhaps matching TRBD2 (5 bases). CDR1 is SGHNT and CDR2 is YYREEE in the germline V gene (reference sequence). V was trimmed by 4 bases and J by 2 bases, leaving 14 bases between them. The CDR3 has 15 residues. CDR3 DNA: TGTGCCAGCAGCCTTGGCGGGCACTACACAGATACGCAGTATTTT. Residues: CASSLGGHYTDTQYF.

The CDR3 nucleotides read TGTGCCAGCAGCTTAGAGGGGCGGGAGACCCAGTACTTC. It specifies CASSLEGRETQYF. The genes are TRBV7-2 and TRBJ2-5; D possibly corresponds to TRBD1 (5 bases). The length of the CDR3 is 13 residues. V was cut by 1 base and J by 5 bases, with 8 bases left in between. Germline CDR1 is SGHTA and CDR2 is FQGNSA.